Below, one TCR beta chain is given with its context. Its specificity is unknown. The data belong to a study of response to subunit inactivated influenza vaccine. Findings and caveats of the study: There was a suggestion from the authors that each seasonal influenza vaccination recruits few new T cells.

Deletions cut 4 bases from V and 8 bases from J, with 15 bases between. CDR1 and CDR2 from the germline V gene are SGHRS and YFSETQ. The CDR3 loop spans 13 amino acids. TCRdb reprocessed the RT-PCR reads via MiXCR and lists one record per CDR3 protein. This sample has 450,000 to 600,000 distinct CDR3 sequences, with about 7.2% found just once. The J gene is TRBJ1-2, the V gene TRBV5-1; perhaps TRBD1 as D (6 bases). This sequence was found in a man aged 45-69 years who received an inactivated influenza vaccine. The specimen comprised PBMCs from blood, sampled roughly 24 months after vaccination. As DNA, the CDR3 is TGCGCCAGCAGCGGCGGGACATTCCCGGGCTACACCTTC. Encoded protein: CASSGGTFPGYTF.